These 19 T cell receptor beta chains originate from one sample sequenced in a study of graft-versus-host responses after intestinal transplantation. Clones were read by immunoSEQ multiplex PCR, and TCRdb kept only the in-frame ones, dropping some. This sample yields some 76,000 clones, of which around nine tenths are seen a single time; approximately 8% belongs to the top ten. For these receptors, no antigen is known. This specimen consisted of unstimulated CD8+ T cells sorted from spleen or lymph node cells, obtained before transplant. The receptor source for this set is a human donor who was the organ donor for an intestinal transplant.

This sequence joins TRBV11-1 and TRBJ2-7; TRBD1 matches at 7 bases. Germline V gene lookup returns CDR1 SGHAT and CDR2 FQDESV (reference sequence). This CDR3 is built from 15 residues. V lost 5 bases to trimming and J lost 3 bases; unmatched junction nucleotides: 10. The CDR3 spells CASSPWDSRGYEQYF. The CDR3 DNA follows: TGTGCCAGCAGCCCCTGGGACAGCCGAGGCTACGAGCAGTACTTC.

This sequence joins TRBV6-5 and TRBJ2-2, with D possibly TRBD2 on 6 matching bases. Per the germline V gene, CDR1 is MNHEY and CDR2 is SVGAGI. V lost 5 bases and J lost 5, with 12 bases in between. There are 14 residues in the CDR3. DNA of the CDR3: TGTGCCAGCAGTCCTGGGGGGACTACCGGGGAGCTGTTTTTT. Its protein product is CASSPGGTTGELFF.

J is TRBJ2-1 and V is TRBV10-3, with 9 bases fitting TRBD2. V shed 0 bases, J shed 9 bases, and the junction held 9 bases outside the gene matches. This CDR3 is built from 16 residues. CDR1 is ENHRY and CDR2 is SYGVKD in the germline V gene. The CDR3 protein is CAISESGGGAFVEQFF. The CDR3 DNA follows: TGTGCCATCAGTGAGTCGGGCGGGGGGGCCTTTGTTGAGCAGTTCTTC.

The chain uses TRBV28 and TRBJ1-1; no clear D. CDR1 and CDR2 (germline): MDHEN, SYDVKM. Trimming removed 6 bases at V and 2 bases at J, with 7 bases between. CDR3 length: 12 amino acids. CDR3 coding DNA: TGTGCCAGCAGAGGGTTAAACACTGAAGCTTTCTTT. It yields the protein CASRGLNTEAFF.

The chain links TRBV11-1 to TRBJ2-5; TRBD2 aligns across 12 bases. The CDR3 contains 16 residues. V lost 5 bases, J lost 4 bases, and 8 bases stayed unmatched. CDR1 SGHAT and CDR2 FQDESV come from the germline V gene (reference sequence). CDR3 amino acids: CASSPWASGGAETQYF. Written as DNA, the CDR3 is TGTGCCAGCAGCCCGTGGGCTAGCGGGGGGGCAGAGACCCAGTACTTC.

The chain joins TRBV11-2 to TRBJ1-2, with 7 positions matching TRBD1. Trimming removed 1 base from V and 0 bases from J; junction bases left unmatched: 5. CDR1 and CDR2 (germline): SGHAT, FQNNGV. The CDR3 sequence is 16 residues long. The CDR3 protein is CASSLAYRGANYGYTF. The CDR3 nucleotides are TGTGCCAGCAGCTTAGCTTACAGGGGAGCTAACTATGGCTACACCTTC.

The chain recombines TRBV27 with TRBJ2-5, with 7 nucleotides matching TRBD1. V gave up 3 bases and J gave up 3 bases; unmatched junction bases: 4. This CDR3 is 14 amino acids long. The germline CDR1 and CDR2 sequences are MNHEY and SMNVEV (reference sequence). Here the CDR3 DNA reads TGTGCCAGCAGTTTCAGAGGACAGGAAGAGACCCAGTACTTC. Translating gives CASSFRGQEETQYF.

V usage is TRBV28 and J usage is TRBJ1-1; D is undetermined. The CDR3 is made up of 13 amino acids. In germline, CDR1 is MDHEN, CDR2 SYDVKM. Between the trimmed V and J ends, which lost 1 base and 6 bases, there was a span of 9 bases. The CDR3: CASSLLGFSEAFF. CDR3 bases: TGTGCCAGCAGTTTATTGGGGTTTTCTGAAGCTTTCTTT. Full variable domain (outside the CDR3, taken from reference TRBV28 and TRBJ1-1): DVKVTQSSRYLVKRTGEKVFLECVQDMDHENMFWYRQDPGLGLRLIYFSYDVKMKEKGDIPEGYSVSREKKERFSLILESASTNQTSMYLCASSLLGFSEAFFGQGTRLTVV.

The chain is built from TRBV29-1 and TRBJ2-7, with D perhaps being TRBD1 or TRBD2 (5 bases each). Per the germline V gene, CDR1 is SQVTM and CDR2 is ANQGSEA. Trimming took 5 bases from V and 7 from J, leaving 24 bases between them. This CDR3 comprises 15 residues. The CDR3 sequence is CSVLGPDAGSREQYF. The CDR3 DNA reads TGCAGCGTTCTGGGACCGGACGCCGGGTCTAGGGAGCAGTACTTC.

The V call is TRBV4-1, the J call TRBJ1-5; maybe TRBD1 (5 bases). In germline, CDR1 is MGHRA, CDR2 YSYEKL. The CDR3 length is 15 residues. V lost 1 base to trimming and J lost 7 bases, with 14 bases between them. For the CDR3, the DNA is TGCGCCAGCAGCCAAGTGCACCTCGGGGGGCAGCCCCAGCATTTT. Residues: CASSQVHLGGQPQHF.

V gene TRBV7-9 combines with J gene TRBJ2-2; D not certain. The CDR3 length is 14 residues. The V gene's germline CDR1 is SEHNR and CDR2 FQNEAQ (reference sequence). Deletions cut 8 bases from V and 5 bases from J, with 15 bases between. The CDR3 loop reads CASARIDWTGELFF. The CDR3 DNA sequence: TGTGCCAGCGCCCGGATCGATTGGACCGGGGAGCTGTTTTTT.

V is TRBV5-8 and J is TRBJ2-1; the match to TRBD1 covers 9 bases. The CDR3 runs 15 residues. Germline CDR1 and CDR2: SGHTS and YDEGEE. J was trimmed by 4 bases and V by 3 bases; bases with no gene match: 5. As DNA, the CDR3 is TGTGCCAGCAGCTGGGGACAGGGATCTTACAATGAGCAGTTCTTC. Amino acids: CASSWGQGSYNEQFF.

The chain links TRBV25-1 to TRBJ1-4; D possibly corresponds to TRBD1 (5 bases). The germline V and J ends were trimmed by 0 bases and 5 bases, with 19 bases remaining between them. CDR3 length equals 18 residues. Germline V gene lookup returns CDR1 MGHDK and CDR2 SYGVNS. The CDR3 is CASSEYFVLGDGNEKLFF. CDR3 in DNA: TGTGCCAGCAGTGAATATTTCGTTTTAGGGGATGGGAATGAAAAACTGTTTTTT.

The chain has TRBV7-8 and TRBJ2-7; a weak D match, TRBD1 (6 bases). The CDR3 spans 16 residues. Trimming pared 3 bases from V and 0 bases from J, leaving 15 bases between. CDR1 is SGHVS, CDR2 FQNEAQ, per germline. Written as DNA, the CDR3 is TGTGCCAGCAGCTTTGGGGTGGGGGCCCGCTCCTACGAGCAGTACTTC. Protein sequence: CASSFGVGARSYEQYF.

J is TRBJ2-7 and V is TRBV7-3; 8 nucleotides line up with TRBD2. Germline CDR1 SGHTA, CDR2 FQGTGA. The ends lost 5 bases at V and 5 bases at J; junction bases unmatched: 5. This CDR3 is built from 13 residues. CDR3 DNA sequence: TGTGCCAGCAGCCCCGGGGGGGCCGACGAGCAGTACTTC. It yields the protein CASSPGGADEQYF.

The chain carries TRBV7-8 and TRBJ1-2, with D unclear. Trimming took 11 bases from V and 0 from J, leaving 19 bases between them. The germline CDR1 and CDR2 sequences are SGHVS and FQNEAQ. CDR3 size: 15 residues. The CDR3 nucleotides read TGTGCCCTTCAGAGGATTATTGACACTAACTATGGCTACACCTTC. Amino acids: CALQRIIDTNYGYTF.

CDR3 DNA sequence: TGTGCCAGTAGTATTGCCGAGACAAGGAGCAATCAGCCCCAGCATTTT. Its translation is CASSIAETRSNQPQHF. This chain joins TRBV19 and TRBJ1-5; no definite D call. Trimming removed 3 bases from V and 1 base from J, with 13 bases in between. Germline loops: CDR1 LNHDA, CDR2 SQIVND (reference sequence). This CDR3 spans 16 amino acids. Complete variable domain (other parts from reference TRBV19 and TRBJ1-5): DGGITQSPKYLFRKEGQNVTLSCEQNLNHDAMYWYRQDPGQGLRLIYYSQIVNDFQKGDIAEGYSVSREKKESFPLTVTSAQKNPTAFYLCASSIAETRSNQPQHFGDGTRLSIL.

This sequence joins TRBV13 and TRBJ1-2; 7 bases fit TRBD1. The CDR3 contains 16 residues. Germline V gene data show CDR1 as PRHDT and CDR2 as FYEKMQ (reference sequence). The ends lost 5 bases at V and 4 bases at J; junction bases unmatched: 13. The CDR3 DNA follows: TGTGCCAGCAGCGCCCTTTTAGGGGGCGACTTCTATGGCTACACCTTC. Its translation is CASSALLGGDFYGYTF. Variable domain in full (rest from reference TRBV13 and TRBJ1-2): AAGVIQSPRHLIKEKRETATLKCYPIPRHDTVYWYQQGPGQDPQFLISFYEKMQSDKGSIPDRFSAQQFSDYHSELNMSSLELGDSALYFCASSALLGGDFYGYTFGSGTRLTVV.

This clone appeared once. Other DNA sequences from this sample encode an identical CDR3 as well. V gene TRBV5-6 combines with J gene TRBJ2-1, with 13 bases aligning to TRBD2. The germline CDR1 and CDR2 sequences are SGHDT and YYEEEE. This CDR3 comprises 19 residues. V was pared by 4 bases and J by 7 bases, with 17 bases of the junction left unmatched. CDR3 sequence: CASSLGPTSGGTRGNEQFF. The DNA for the CDR3 is TGTGCCAGCAGCCTGGGCCCGACTAGCGGGGGGACACGAGGTAATGAGCAGTTCTTC.